The 3 T cell receptor beta chains reported below all come from one sample, sequenced in a study of blood T cell repertoires in COVID-19. The assay was immunoSEQ multiplex PCR, and TCRdb's table has in-frame clones only and misses some. The sample gives 150,000 to 200,000 clones, around four fifths of which show up once; around 15% is in the top ten. The sample comprised peripheral blood. The receptors stem from a woman in her 70s with COVID-19, enrolled during active disease.

This sequence joins TRBV5-1 and TRBJ1-1; D is unresolved. V dropped 0 bases and J dropped 5 bases, with 8 bases sitting between them. The V gene's germline CDR1 is SGHRS and CDR2 YFSETQ. CDR3 length: 13 amino acids. CDR3 region: CASSLDVSTEAFF. The CDR3 coding sequence is TGCGCCAGCAGCTTGGATGTGTCGACTGAAGCTTTCTTT.

The rearrangement uses TRBV28 and TRBJ1-5; a weak D match, TRBD1 (6 bases). Germline V lookup: CDR1 MDHEN, CDR2 SYDVKM. This CDR3 is 16 amino acids long. The V end lost 6 bases, the J end lost 2 bases, and 17 bases lay between the germline ends. CDR3 nucleotide sequence: TGTGCCAGCAGACCATCCGGGACACTGGGCAATCAGCCCCAGCATTTT. It specifies CASRPSGTLGNQPQHF.

The chain carries TRBV5-1 and TRBJ1-6, with 7 bases that match TRBD1. This CDR3 spans 15 amino acids. V lost 0 bases and J lost 10; bases outside the gene matches: 7. The germline V gene has CDR1 SGHRS and CDR2 YFSETQ. Here the CDR3 reads CASSLGQGGNSPLHF. The CDR3 coding sequence is TGCGCCAGCAGCTTGGGACAGGGAGGTAACTCACCCCTCCACTTT.